The clone carrying this T cell receptor beta chain was detected ten times or more. Antigen: not known. Template-switch 5'RACE cDNA synthesis added a 10-nucleotide unique molecular identifier. One entry per CDR3 protein, called by TCRdb with MiXCR from the 5' RACE reads. Of fewer than 25,000 distinct CDR3 sequences listed, about 9.4% are singletons. This record comes from a study of neurological immune-mediated disorders. Germline CDR1 is SGHRS and CDR2 is YFSETQ. The CDR3 loop spans 16 amino acids. Trimming took 1 base from V and 0 from J, leaving 8 bases between them. Findings and caveats of the study: Multiple sclerosis, the disease with the least TCR clonal expansion, fell below healthy controls, whereas HTLV-1-associated myelopathy showed the most.

Sequences were obtained from PBMCs. The TCR comes from a woman in her sixties with HTLV-1-associated myelopathy (HAM/TSP). The rearrangement uses TRBV5-1 and TRBJ1-6; D is uncertain. The CDR3 nucleotides are TGCGCCAGCAGCTTGACAGTCCCCTCCTATAATTCACCCCTCCACTTT. This encodes CASSLTVPSYNSPLHF. Based on the CDR3 plus reference TRBV5-1 and TRBJ1-6, the full variable domain is KAGVTQTPRYLIKTRGQQVTLSCSPISGHRSVSWYQQTPGQGLQFLFEYFSETQRNKGNFPGRFSGRQFSNSRSEMNVSTLELGDSALYLCASSLTVPSYNSPLHFGNGTRLTVT.